This T cell receptor beta chain was identified in a study of blood T cells in healthy people across ages. Germline-derived CDR1 and CDR2 are SEHNR and FQNEAQ (reference sequence). The V end was cut by 3 bases, the J end by 7 bases, with 19 bases between. This CDR3 is 15 amino acids long. A remark on this clonotype: The antigen remains unidentified.

General study results and limits: The lack of PBMC sorting stopped any conclusive naive versus antigen-experienced comparison. Both higher diversity and more naive CD4+ cells marked long-lived donors when set against aged donors. Diversity of TCR beta per million T cells declined in a roughly linear way with age.

The authors ran a second PCR of about 7 to 11 cycles using a sample-barcoded 5' primer and a J-beta primer mix. TCRdb independently ran MiXCR on the 5' RACE reads; one entry per CDR3 protein. The repertoire holds about 640,000 distinct CDR3 sequences, with roughly 53% as singletons. The receptor was isolated from a man in his 60s in good health. Source material: blood. V gene TRBV7-9 combines with J gene TRBJ2-7, with D perhaps matching TRBD2 (7 bases). This chain's CDR3 is CASSLGGLPNNEQYF. The CDR3 DNA reads as TGTGCCAGCAGCTTGGGGGGGCTCCCCAACAATGAGCAGTACTTC.